A single sample gave rise to the 18 T cell receptor beta chains below, sequenced in a study of identifying expanded T cells in peripheral blood. Sequenced by immunoSEQ multiplex PCR; TCRdb stores in-frame clones only, minus some. The data hold fewer than 85,000 clones, with around 89% observed a single time. The material sequenced was blood. The receptors were gathered from a person aged 18-69 years in good health.

This clone was counted between two and nine times. This chain uses TRBV7-2 with TRBJ2-7; no definite D call. This CDR3 spans 10 amino acids. Germline CDR1 is SGHTA and CDR2 is FQGNSA. V was clipped by 8 bases and J by 3 bases, with 5 bases between them. CDR3 DNA sequence: TGTGCCAGCGGAAACTACGAGCAGTACTTC. Amino acids: CASGNYEQYF.

The sample holds one count of this clone. This chain joins TRBV20-1 and TRBJ2-3; D is unclear. CDR1 and CDR2 (germline): DFQATT, SNEGSKA (reference sequence). The CDR3 runs 10 residues. The V gene lost 6 bases and the J gene lost 4 bases, with 5 bases spanning the gap. CDR3 nucleotides: TGCAGTGCAGTGGCAGATACGCAGTATTTT. Translation gives CSAVADTQYF.

CDR3 residues: CASSLGDRGQGYTF. The CDR3 DNA reads as TGCGCCAGCAGCTTGGGGGACAGGGGGCAAGGCTACACCTTC. This chain links TRBV5-1 with TRBJ1-2, with 12 bases lining up with TRBD1. Trimming cost V 0 bases and J 8 bases; bases outside gene matches: 2. Germline CDR1 is SGHRS and CDR2 is YFSETQ. The CDR3 extends over 14 amino acids.

This CDR3 is CASSQTRTGANTEAFF. The CDR3 region has the DNA TGTGCCAGCTCGCAAACCAGGACAGGCGCGAACACTGAAGCTTTCTTT. This chain links TRBV18 with TRBJ1-1; 7 bases fit TRBD1. Germline assignment: CDR1 KGHSH and CDR2 LQKENI. With V trimmed by 6 bases and J by 1 base, 11 bases remained unmatched. This CDR3 has 16 residues.

V is TRBV28 and J is TRBJ1-5, with D unresolved. The CDR3 covers 15 residues. V lost 5 bases and J lost 1, with 12 bases in between. Germline values: CDR1 MDHEN, CDR2 SYDVKM. CDR3 residues: CASSAAQASNQPQHF. The CDR3 DNA sequence: TGTGCCAGCAGTGCCGCCCAGGCGAGCAATCAGCCCCAGCATTTT.

The chain uses TRBV7-2 and TRBJ2-3; D ambiguous. The CDR3 extends over 14 amino acids. With 5 bases removed from V and 1 base from J, the gap between germline ends came to 10 bases. Germline values: CDR1 SGHTA, CDR2 FQGNSA. The CDR3, as DNA: TGTGCCAGCAGCCCAAATGGGGGCACAGATACGCAGTATTTT. Translated, it gives CASSPNGGTDTQYF.

The CDR3 reads CASSRDRLGGYTF. The CDR3 DNA is TGTGCCAGCAGCCGGGACAGGCTGGGGGGCTACACCTTC. V and J are TRBV7-9 and TRBJ1-2; 8 nucleotides agree with TRBD1. This CDR3 has 13 amino acids. Germline lookup yields CDR1 SEHNR and CDR2 FQNEAQ (reference sequence). V lost 5 bases, J lost 8 bases, and 7 bases stayed unmatched. The full variable domain, its missing parts supplied by reference TRBV7-9 and TRBJ1-2, is DTGVSQNPRHKITKRGQNVTFRCDPISEHNRLYWYRQTLGQGPEFLTYFQNEAQLEKSRLLSDRFSAERPKGSFSTLEIQRTEQGDSAMYLCASSRDRLGGYTFGSGTRLTVV.

The J gene is TRBJ2-1, the V gene TRBV18; 10 bases match TRBD1. Trimming at V came to 0 bases and at J to 9 bases, leaving 8 bases not matched to a gene. The CDR3 runs to 16 residues. Germline lookup yields CDR1 KGHSH and CDR2 LQKENI. The CDR3 sequence is CASSPPRDRGRGEQFF. In DNA form, the CDR3 reads TGTGCCAGCTCACCACCGCGGGACAGGGGAAGAGGTGAGCAGTTCTTC.

The chain uses TRBV21-1 and TRBJ2-7; the D call of TRBD1 is as the table states it, not checked on the DNA. TRBV21-1 is described as a pseudogene. This CDR3 contains 16 residues. Here the CDR3 reads CASSKLPGQSSYEQYF. The DNA of the CDR3 is TGTGCCAGCAGCAAATTGCCGGGACAGAGCTCCTACGAGCAGTACTTC.

This chain links TRBV6-6 with TRBJ1-6; 9 bases are a match to TRBD1. Germline CDR1 MNHNY, CDR2 SVGAGI (reference sequence). With V trimmed by 5 bases and J by 7 bases, 6 bases remained unmatched. The CDR3 has 15 amino acids. In nucleotides, the CDR3 is TGTGCCAGCAGTCCCGGGGACAGGGAAAATTCACCCCTCCACTTT. Translated, it gives CASSPGDRENSPLHF.

The chain employs TRBV4-1 and TRBJ2-2, with 9 positions matching TRBD1. The V and J ends lost 0 bases and 1 base, in that order; junction bases with no gene match: 3. This CDR3 has 17 residues. Germline V gene data show CDR1 as MGHRA and CDR2 as YSYEKL. The CDR3 here is CASSQDTGGWNTGELFF. CDR3 in DNA: TGCGCCAGCAGCCAAGATACAGGGGGCTGGAACACCGGGGAGCTGTTTTTT.

This sequence joins TRBV2 and TRBJ2-5, with TRBD1 matching over 8 bases. CDR3 size: 12 residues. Germline assignment: CDR1 SNHLY and CDR2 FYNNEI. V dropped 7 bases and J dropped 5; count of bases not matched to a gene: 3. CDR3 region: CASTDRGETQYF. The CDR3 nucleotides read TGTGCCAGCACCGACAGGGGCGAGACCCAGTACTTC.

The rearrangement uses TRBV6-4 and TRBJ1-1, with D uncertain. This CDR3 is 14 amino acids long. Germline CDR1 reads MRHNA; CDR2 reads SNTAGT. Trimming pared 0 bases from V and 4 bases from J, leaving 9 bases between. The CDR3 here is CASSDSSRGTEAFF. The DNA for the CDR3 is TGTGCCAGCAGTGACTCGAGTCGGGGCACTGAAGCTTTCTTT.

The J gene is TRBJ1-2, the V gene TRBV4-1, with D perhaps matching TRBD1 (5 bases). Germline V lookup: CDR1 MGHRA, CDR2 YSYEKL. Trimming took off 1 base at V and 9 bases at J, with 21 bases between the two ends. The CDR3 consists of 16 residues. The CDR3 coding sequence is TGCGCCAGCAGCCAAGCCAACCTCGGGGCAGGAGGTAGCTACACCTTC. Amino acid sequence: CASSQANLGAGGSYTF.

The chain uses TRBV5-3 and TRBJ2-5; tentatively, D is TRBD1 (6 bases). TRBV5-3 is noted as an ORF with a role that remains uncertain. There are 14 residues in the CDR3. The V end was cut by 0 bases, the J end by 5 bases, with 11 bases between. CDR3 region: CARSLGYRVETQYF. CDR3 nucleotides: TGTGCCAGAAGCTTGGGGTACAGGGTTGAGACCCAGTACTTC.

The rearrangement uses TRBV10-3 and TRBJ2-5; possible D gene TRBD1, 5 bases. This CDR3 is 13 amino acids long. Germline V gene sequence: CDR1 ENHRY, CDR2 SYGVKD. Trimming stripped 10 bases from V and 5 bases from J, with 17 bases between. The CDR3 DNA sequence: TGTGCCACCTTACCAGGGCAGGACGAGACCCAGTACTTC. Translating gives CATLPGQDETQYF.

V is TRBV4-3 and J is TRBJ2-1; TRBD2 matches 9 bases. Trimming removed 2 bases from V and 7 bases from J; junction bases left unmatched: 9. This CDR3 has 16 amino acids. Germline-derived CDR1 and CDR2 are LGHNA and YSLEER. The CDR3 DNA reads as TGCGCCAGCAGCCAATCGGTAGCGGGGGAGGATAATGAGCAGTTCTTC. It codes for CASSQSVAGEDNEQFF.

This clone showed up just a few times. This CDR3 is CASSIGTGYSAVAAFF. The CDR3 region has the DNA TGTGCCAGTAGTATAGGAACAGGGTACAGTGCGGTCGCAGCTTTCTTT. The gene calls are TRBV19 and TRBJ1-1; D perhaps matches TRBD1 (6 bases). The CDR3 loop spans 16 amino acids. The V gene's germline CDR1 is LNHDA and CDR2 SQIVND (reference sequence). V was clipped by 1 base and J by 10 bases, with 22 bases between them.